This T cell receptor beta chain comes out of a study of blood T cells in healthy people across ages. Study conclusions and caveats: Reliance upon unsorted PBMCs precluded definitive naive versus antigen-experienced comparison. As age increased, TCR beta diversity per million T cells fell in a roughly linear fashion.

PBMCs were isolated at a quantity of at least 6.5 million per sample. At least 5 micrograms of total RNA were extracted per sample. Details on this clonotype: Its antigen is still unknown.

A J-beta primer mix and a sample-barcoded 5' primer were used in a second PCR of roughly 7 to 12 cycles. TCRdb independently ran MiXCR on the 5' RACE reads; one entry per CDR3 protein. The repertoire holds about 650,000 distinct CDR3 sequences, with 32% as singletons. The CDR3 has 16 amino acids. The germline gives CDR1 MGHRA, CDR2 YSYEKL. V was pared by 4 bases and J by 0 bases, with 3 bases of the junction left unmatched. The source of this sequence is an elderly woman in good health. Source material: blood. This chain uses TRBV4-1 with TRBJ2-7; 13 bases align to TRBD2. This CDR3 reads CASSLGLAGHSYEQYF. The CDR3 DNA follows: TGCGCCAGCAGCCTGGGACTAGCGGGACACTCCTACGAGCAGTACTTC.